The T cell receptor (beta chain) described here comes from a study of T cell changes during pregnancy in multiple sclerosis. V was trimmed by 7 bases and J by 7 bases, leaving 19 bases between them. CDR1 SNHLY and CDR2 FYNNEI come from the germline V gene. The CDR3 is made up of 15 amino acids. The protocol was immunoSEQ multiplex PCR, while the TCRdb copy is restricted to in-frame clones and leaves out a portion. The sample contains 40,000 to 55,000 clones, around 91% of which appear only once. The sequenced sample was CD8+ T cells from peripheral blood mononuclear cells, obtained in the second trimester of pregnancy. This rearrangement joins TRBV2 to TRBJ1-4; D is unresolved. The source of this sequence is a female donor with multiple sclerosis, enrolled in a pregnancy study. The DNA of the CDR3 is TGTGCCAGCATTGCACAGTCGGCAAGTATTGAAAAACTGTTTTTT. The encoded protein is CASIAQSASIEKLFF.